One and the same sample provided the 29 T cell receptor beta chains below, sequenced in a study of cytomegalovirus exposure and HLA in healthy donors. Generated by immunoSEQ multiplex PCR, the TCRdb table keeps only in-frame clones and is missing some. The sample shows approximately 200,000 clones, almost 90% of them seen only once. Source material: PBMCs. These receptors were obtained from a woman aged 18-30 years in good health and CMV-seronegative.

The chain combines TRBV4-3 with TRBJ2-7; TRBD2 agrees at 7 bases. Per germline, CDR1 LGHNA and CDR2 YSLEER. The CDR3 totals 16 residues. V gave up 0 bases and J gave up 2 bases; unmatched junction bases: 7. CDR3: CASSQDGAGETYEQYF. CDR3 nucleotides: TGCGCCAGCAGCCAAGATGGGGCGGGAGAGACCTACGAGCAGTACTTC.

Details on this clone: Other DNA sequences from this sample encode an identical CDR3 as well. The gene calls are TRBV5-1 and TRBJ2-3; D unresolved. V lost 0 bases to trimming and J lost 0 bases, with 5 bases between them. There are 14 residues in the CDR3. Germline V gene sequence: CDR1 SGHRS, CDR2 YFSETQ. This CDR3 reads CASSLGASTDTQYF. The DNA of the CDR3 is TGCGCCAGCAGCTTGGGGGCTAGCACAGATACGCAGTATTTT.

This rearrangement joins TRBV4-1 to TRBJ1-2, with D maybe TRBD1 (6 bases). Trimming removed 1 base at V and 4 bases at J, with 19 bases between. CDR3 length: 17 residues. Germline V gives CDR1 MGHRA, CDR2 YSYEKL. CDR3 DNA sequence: TGCGCCAGCAGCCAAGGTTCTTTATCGGGACACGTCTATGGCTACACCTTC. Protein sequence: CASSQGSLSGHVYGYTF.

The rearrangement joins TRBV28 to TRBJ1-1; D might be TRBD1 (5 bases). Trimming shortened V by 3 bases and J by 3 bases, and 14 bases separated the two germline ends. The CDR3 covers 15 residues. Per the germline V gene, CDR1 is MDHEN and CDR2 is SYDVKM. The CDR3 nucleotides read TGTGCCAGCAGTTTCCAGGGCATCGGGTACACTGAAGCTTTCTTT. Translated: CASSFQGIGYTEAFF.

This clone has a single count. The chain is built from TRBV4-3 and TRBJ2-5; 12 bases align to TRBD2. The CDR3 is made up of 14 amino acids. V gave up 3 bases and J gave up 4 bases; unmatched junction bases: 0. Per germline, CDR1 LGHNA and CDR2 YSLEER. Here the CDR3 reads CASSQGLAGETQYF. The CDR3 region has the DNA TGCGCCAGCAGCCAGGGACTAGCGGGAGAGACCCAGTACTTC.

This CDR3 reads CASSPLPTGELFF. DNA of the CDR3: TGTGCCAGCAGCCCCCTACCTACCGGGGAGCTGTTTTTT. The chain employs TRBV7-9 and TRBJ2-2; no clear D gene. The CDR3 runs to 13 residues. In germline, CDR1 is SEHNR, CDR2 FQNEAQ (reference sequence). V was pared by 5 bases and J by 5 bases, with 9 bases between.

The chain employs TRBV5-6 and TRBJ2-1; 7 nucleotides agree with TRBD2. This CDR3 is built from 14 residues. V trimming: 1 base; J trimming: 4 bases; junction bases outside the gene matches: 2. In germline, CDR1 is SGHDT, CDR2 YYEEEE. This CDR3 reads CASSLSGDYNEQFF. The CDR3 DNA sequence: TGTGCCAGCAGCTTGAGCGGGGATTACAATGAGCAGTTCTTC.

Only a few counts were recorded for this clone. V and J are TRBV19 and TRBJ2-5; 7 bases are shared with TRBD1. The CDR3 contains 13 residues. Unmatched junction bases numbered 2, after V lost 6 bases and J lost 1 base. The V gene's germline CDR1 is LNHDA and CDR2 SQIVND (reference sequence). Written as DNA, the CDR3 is TGTGCCAGTAGCGGGACAGTCCAAGAGACCCAGTACTTC. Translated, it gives CASSGTVQETQYF.

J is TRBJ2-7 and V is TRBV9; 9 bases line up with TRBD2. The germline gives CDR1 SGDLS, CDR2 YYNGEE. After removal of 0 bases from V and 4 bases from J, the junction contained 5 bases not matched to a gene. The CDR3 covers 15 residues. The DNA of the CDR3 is TGTGCCAGCAGCGTAGCGCCTAGCGGGGAGTACGAGCAGTACTTC. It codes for CASSVAPSGEYEQYF.

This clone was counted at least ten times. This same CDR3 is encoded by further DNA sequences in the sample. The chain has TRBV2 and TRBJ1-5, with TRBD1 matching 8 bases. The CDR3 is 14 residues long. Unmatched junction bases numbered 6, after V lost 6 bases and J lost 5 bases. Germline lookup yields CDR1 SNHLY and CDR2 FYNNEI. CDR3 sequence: CASSPGQGYQPQHF. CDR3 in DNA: TGTGCCAGCAGCCCTGGACAGGGTTATCAGCCCCAGCATTTT.

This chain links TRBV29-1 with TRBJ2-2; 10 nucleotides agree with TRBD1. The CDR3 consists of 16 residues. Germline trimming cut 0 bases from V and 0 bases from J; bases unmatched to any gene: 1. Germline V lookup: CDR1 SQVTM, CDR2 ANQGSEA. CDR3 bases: TGCAGCGTTGAAGAGGGACAGGGGACGAACACCGGGGAGCTGTTTTTT. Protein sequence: CSVEEGQGTNTGELFF.

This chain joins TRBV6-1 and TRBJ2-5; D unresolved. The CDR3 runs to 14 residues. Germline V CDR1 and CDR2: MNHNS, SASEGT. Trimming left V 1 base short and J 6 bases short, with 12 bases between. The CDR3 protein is CASSEGSERKTQYF. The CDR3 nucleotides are TGTGCCAGCAGTGAAGGGTCCGAGCGAAAGACCCAGTACTTC.

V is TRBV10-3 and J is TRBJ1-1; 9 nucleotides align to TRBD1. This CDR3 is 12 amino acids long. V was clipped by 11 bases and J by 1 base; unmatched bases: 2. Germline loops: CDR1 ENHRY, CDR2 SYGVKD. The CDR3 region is CAGGQGNTEAFF. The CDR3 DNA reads TGTGCCGGGGGACAGGGGAACACTGAAGCTTTCTTT.

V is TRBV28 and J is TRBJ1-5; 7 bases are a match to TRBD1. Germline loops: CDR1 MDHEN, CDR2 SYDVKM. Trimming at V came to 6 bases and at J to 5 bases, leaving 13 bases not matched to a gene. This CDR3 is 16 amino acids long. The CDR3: CASRTGTANAHQPQHF. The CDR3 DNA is TGTGCCAGCAGGACAGGGACCGCAAATGCCCATCAGCCCCAGCATTTT.

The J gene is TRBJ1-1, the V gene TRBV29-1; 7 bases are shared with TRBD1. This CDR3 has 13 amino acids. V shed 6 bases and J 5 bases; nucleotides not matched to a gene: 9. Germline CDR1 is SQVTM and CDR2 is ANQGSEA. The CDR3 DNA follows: TGCAGCGTGAAGTACAGGGGTCGGACTGAAGCTTTCTTT. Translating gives CSVKYRGRTEAFF.

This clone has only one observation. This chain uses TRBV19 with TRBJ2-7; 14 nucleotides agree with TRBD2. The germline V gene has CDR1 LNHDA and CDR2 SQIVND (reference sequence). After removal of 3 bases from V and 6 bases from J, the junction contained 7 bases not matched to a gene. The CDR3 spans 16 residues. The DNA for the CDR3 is TGTGCCAGTAGTATTGGGGGACTAGCGGGAGAGGTCGAGCAGTACTTC. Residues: CASSIGGLAGEVEQYF.

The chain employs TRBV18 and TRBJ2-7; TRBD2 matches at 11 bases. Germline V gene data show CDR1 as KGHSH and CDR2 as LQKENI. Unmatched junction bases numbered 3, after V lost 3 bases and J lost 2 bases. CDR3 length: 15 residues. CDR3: CASSPTTSGAYEQYF. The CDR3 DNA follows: TGTGCCAGCTCACCTACGACTAGCGGGGCCTACGAGCAGTACTTC.

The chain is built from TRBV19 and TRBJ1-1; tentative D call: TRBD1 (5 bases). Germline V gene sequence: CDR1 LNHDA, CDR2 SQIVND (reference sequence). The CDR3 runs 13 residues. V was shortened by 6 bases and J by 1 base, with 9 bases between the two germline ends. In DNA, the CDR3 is TGTGCCAGTAGGTTTAGGGGGAACACTGAAGCTTTCTTT. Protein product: CASRFRGNTEAFF.

CDR3 DNA sequence: TGTGCCAGCAGTGAAGATGTAGCGGGGGCCAGCACAGATACGCAGTATTTT. Residues: CASSEDVAGASTDTQYF. The chain employs TRBV6-1 and TRBJ2-3; 9 nucleotides align to TRBD2. The CDR3 has 17 amino acids. V was clipped by 1 base and J by 0 bases; unmatched bases: 5. The germline V gene has CDR1 MNHNS and CDR2 SASEGT.

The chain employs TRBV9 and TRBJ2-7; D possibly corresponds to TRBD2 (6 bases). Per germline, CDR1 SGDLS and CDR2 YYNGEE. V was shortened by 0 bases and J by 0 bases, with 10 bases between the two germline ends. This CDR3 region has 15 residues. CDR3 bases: TGTGCCAGCAGCGTAGGGGACGGGAGCTCCTACGAGCAGTACTTC. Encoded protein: CASSVGDGSSYEQYF.

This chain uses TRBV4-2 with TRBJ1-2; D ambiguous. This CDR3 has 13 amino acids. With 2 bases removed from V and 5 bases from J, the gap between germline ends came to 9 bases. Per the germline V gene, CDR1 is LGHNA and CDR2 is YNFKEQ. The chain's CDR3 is CASSQPYTYGYTF. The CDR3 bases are TGTGCCAGCAGCCAACCATACACATATGGCTACACCTTC.

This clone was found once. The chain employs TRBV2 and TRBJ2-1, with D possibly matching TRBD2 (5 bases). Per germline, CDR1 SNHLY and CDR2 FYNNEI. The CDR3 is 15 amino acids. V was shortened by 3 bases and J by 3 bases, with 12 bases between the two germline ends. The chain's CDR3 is CASSESSGLYNEQFF. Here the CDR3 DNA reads TGTGCCAGCAGTGAGTCCAGCGGCCTCTACAATGAGCAGTTCTTC.

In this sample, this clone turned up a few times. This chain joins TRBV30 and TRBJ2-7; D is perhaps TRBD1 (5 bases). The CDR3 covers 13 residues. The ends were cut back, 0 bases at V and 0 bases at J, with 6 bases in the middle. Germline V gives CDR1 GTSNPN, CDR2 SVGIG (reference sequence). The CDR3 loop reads CAWSVTGSYEQYF. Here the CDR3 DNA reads TGTGCCTGGAGTGTTACAGGCTCCTACGAGCAGTACTTC.

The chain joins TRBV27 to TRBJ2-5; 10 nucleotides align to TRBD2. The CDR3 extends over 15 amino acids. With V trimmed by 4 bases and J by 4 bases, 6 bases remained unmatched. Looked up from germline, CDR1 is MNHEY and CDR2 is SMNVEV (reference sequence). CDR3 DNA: TGTGCCAGCAGTTCCCTGACTAGCGGGTTAGAGACCCAGTACTTC. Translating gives CASSSLTSGLETQYF.

CDR3 coding DNA: TGTGCCAGCAGTTTTGGGCCAGGGTCTAATGAAAAACTGTTTTTT. This codes for CASSFGPGSNEKLFF. The V call is TRBV27, the J call TRBJ1-4; TRBD1 might be the D (5 bases). CDR1 is MNHEY and CDR2 is SMNVEV in the germline V gene (reference sequence). The CDR3 is 15 residues long. The ends were cut back, 3 bases at V and 3 bases at J, with 11 bases in the middle.

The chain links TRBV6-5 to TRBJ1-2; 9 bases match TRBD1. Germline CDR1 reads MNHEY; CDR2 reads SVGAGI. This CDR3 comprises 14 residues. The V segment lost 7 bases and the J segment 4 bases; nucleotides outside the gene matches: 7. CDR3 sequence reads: CASKIGTGTYGYTF. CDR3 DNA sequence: TGTGCCAGCAAGATAGGGACAGGGACCTATGGCTACACCTTC.

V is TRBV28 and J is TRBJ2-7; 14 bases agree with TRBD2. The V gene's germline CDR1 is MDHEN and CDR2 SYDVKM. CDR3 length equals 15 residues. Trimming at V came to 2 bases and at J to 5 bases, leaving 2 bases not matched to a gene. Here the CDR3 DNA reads TGTGCCAGCAGTTTAGGACTAGCGGGAGGACACGAGCAGTACTTC. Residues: CASSLGLAGGHEQYF.

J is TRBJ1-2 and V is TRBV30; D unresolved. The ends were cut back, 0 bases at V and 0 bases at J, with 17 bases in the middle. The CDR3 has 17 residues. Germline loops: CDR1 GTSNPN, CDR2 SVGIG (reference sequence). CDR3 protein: CAWSVKLRGPPNYGYTF. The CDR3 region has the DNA TGTGCCTGGAGTGTGAAATTGAGAGGCCCCCCTAACTATGGCTACACCTTC.

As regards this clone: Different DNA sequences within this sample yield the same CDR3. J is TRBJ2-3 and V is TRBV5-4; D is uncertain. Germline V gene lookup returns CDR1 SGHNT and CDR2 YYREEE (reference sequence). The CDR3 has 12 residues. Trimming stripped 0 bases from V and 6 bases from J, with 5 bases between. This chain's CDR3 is CASSLVSDTQYF. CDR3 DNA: TGTGCCAGCAGCTTGGTCTCGGATACGCAGTATTTT. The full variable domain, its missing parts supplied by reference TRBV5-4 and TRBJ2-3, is ETGVTQSPTHLIKTRGQQVTLRCSSQSGHNTVSWYQQALGQGPQFIFQYYREEENGRGNFPPRFSGLQFPNYSSELNVNALELDDSALYLCASSLVSDTQYFGPGTRLTVL.